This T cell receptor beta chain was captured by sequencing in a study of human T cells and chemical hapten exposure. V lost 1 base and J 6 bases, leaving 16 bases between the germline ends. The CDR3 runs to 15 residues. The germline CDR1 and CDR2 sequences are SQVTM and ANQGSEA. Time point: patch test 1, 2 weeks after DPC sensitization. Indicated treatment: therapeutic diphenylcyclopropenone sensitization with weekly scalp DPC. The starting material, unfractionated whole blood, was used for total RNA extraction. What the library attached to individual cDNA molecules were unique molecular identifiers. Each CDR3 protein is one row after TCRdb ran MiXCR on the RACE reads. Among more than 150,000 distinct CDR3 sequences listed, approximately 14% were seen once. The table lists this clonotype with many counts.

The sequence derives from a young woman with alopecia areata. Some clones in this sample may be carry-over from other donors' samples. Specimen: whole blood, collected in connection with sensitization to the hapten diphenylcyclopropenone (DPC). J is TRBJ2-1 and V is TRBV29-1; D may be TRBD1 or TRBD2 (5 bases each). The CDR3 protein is CSVEGGPRRTNEQFF. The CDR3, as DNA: TGCAGCGTTGAAGGGGGACCTCGACGCACCAATGAGCAGTTCTTC.